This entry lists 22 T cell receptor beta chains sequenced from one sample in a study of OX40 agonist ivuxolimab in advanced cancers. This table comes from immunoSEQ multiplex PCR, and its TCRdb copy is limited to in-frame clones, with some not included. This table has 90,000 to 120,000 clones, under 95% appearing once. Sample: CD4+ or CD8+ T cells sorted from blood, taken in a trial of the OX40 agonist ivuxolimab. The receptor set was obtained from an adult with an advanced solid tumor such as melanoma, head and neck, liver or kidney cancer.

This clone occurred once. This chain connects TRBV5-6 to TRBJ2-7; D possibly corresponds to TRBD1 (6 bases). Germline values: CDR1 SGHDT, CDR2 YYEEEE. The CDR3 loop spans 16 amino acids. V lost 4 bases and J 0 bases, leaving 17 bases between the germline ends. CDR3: CASSTLGAVSSYEQYF. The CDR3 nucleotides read TGTGCCAGCAGCACGTTGGGGGCGGTTAGCTCCTACGAGCAGTACTTC.

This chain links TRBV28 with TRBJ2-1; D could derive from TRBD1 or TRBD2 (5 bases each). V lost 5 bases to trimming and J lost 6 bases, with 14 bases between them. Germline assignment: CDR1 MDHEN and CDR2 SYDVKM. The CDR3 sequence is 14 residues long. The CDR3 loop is CASSLPRGGNEQFF. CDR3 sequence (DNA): TGTGCCAGCAGTCTCCCCCGGGGCGGCAATGAGCAGTTCTTC.

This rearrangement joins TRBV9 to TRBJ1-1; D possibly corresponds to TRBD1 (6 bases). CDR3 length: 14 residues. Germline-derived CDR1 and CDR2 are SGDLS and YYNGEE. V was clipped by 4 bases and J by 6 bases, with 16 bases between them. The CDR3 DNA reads TGTGCCAGCAGCCCCCGACAGGCTGGACCTGAAGCTTTCTTT. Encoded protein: CASSPRQAGPEAFF.

This CDR3 is CASSLEPSNRGRLDTQYF. The CDR3, as DNA: TGTGCCAGCAGCTTAGAACCTTCTAATCGAGGAAGGTTGGATACGCAGTATTTT. The chain has TRBV7-6 and TRBJ2-3; the D is unclear. The CDR3 loop spans 18 amino acids. The V end lost 1 base, the J end lost 6 bases, and 23 bases lay between the germline ends. Germline V gives CDR1 SGHVS, CDR2 FNYEAQ. The full variable domain, in which reference TRBV7-6 and TRBJ2-3 provide the parts outside the CDR3, is GAGVSQSPRYKVTKRGQDVALRCDPISGHVSLYWYRQALGQGPEFLTYFNYEAQQDKSGLPNDRFSAERPEGSISTLTIQRTEQRDSAMYRCASSLEPSNRGRLDTQYFGPGTRLTVL.

The CDR3, as DNA: TGTGCCAGCAGCTCAGAGCGGGGGGTCTACAATGAGCAGTTCTTC. It codes for CASSSERGVYNEQFF. The rearrangement uses TRBV5-4 and TRBJ2-1; 9 bases fit TRBD2. With 3 bases clipped from V and 3 bases from J, the junction kept 4 bases outside the gene matches. The CDR3 is 15 residues long. Germline CDR1 is SGHNT and CDR2 is YYREEE (reference sequence).

This CDR3 is CASSIQGQTGTANEQFF. The CDR3 DNA follows: TGTGCCAGTAGTATACAAGGCCAAACCGGGACAGCTAATGAGCAGTTCTTC. The chain couples TRBV19 to TRBJ2-1; 7 bases line up with TRBD1. The CDR3 runs 17 residues. V gave up 2 bases and J gave up 7 bases; unmatched junction bases: 14. Looked up from germline, CDR1 is LNHDA and CDR2 is SQIVND (reference sequence).

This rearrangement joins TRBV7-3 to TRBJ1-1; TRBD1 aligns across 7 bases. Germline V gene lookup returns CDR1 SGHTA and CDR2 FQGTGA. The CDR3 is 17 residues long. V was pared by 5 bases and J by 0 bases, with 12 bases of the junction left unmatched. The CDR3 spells CASSRGTAGVLNTEAFF. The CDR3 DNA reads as TGTGCCAGCAGCCGCGGGACAGCAGGGGTCCTGAACACTGAAGCTTTCTTT.

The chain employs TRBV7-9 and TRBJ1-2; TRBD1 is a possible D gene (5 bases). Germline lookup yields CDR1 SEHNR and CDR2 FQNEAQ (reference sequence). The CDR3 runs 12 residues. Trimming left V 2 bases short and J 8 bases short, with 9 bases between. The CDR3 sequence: CASSLSGNGYTF. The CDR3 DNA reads TGTGCCAGCAGCTTATCAGGGAACGGCTACACCTTC.

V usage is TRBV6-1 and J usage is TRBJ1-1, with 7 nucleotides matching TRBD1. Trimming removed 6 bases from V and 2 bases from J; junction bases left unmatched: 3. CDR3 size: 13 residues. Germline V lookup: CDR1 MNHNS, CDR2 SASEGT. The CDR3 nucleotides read TGTGCCAGCAGAAGACAGGGAAACACTGAAGCTTTCTTT. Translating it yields CASRRQGNTEAFF.

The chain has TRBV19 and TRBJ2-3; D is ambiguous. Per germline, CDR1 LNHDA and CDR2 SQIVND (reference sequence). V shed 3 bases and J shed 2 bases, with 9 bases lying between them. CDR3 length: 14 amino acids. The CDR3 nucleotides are TGTGCCAGTAGTATTGGGCATTTCACAGATACGCAGTATTTT. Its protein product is CASSIGHFTDTQYF.

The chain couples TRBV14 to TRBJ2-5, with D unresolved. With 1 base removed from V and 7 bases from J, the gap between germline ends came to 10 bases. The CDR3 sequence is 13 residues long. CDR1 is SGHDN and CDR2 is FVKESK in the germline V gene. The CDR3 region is CASSQGIVGTQYF. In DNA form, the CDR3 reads TGTGCCAGCAGCCAAGGGATAGTCGGGACCCAGTACTTC.

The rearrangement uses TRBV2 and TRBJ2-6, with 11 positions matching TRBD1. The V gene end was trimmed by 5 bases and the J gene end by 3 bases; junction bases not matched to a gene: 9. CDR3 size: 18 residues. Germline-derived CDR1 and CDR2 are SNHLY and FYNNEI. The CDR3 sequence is CASSLRDRGLVGANVLTF. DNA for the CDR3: TGTGCCAGCAGTCTCCGGGACAGGGGGTTGGTTGGGGCCAACGTCCTGACTTTC.

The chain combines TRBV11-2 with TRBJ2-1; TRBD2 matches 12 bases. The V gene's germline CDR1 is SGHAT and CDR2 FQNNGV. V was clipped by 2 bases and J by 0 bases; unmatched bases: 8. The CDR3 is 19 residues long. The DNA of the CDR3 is TGTGCCAGCAGCTTACGGACTAGCGGGGCAATTAGCTCCTACAATGAGCAGTTCTTC. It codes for CASSLRTSGAISSYNEQFF.

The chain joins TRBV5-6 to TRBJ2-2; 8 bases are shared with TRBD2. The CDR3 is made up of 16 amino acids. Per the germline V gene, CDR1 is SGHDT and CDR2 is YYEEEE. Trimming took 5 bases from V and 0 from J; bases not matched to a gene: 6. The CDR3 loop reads CASRYLAGPNTGELFF. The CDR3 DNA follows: TGTGCCAGCAGATATTTAGCGGGACCGAACACCGGGGAGCTGTTTTTT.

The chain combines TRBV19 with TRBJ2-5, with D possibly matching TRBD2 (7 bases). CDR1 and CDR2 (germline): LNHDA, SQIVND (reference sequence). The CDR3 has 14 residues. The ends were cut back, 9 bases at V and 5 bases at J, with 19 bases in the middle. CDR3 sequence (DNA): TGTGCCAGCCGTACGAGGGGGGGCTCCGAGACCCAGTACTTC. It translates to CASRTRGGSETQYF.

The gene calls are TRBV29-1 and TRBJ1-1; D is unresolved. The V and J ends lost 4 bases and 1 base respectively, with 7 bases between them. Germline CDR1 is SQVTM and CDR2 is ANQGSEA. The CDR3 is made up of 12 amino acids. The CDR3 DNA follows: TGCAGCGTTGTTCGGGGGAACACTGAAGCTTTCTTT. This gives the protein CSVVRGNTEAFF.

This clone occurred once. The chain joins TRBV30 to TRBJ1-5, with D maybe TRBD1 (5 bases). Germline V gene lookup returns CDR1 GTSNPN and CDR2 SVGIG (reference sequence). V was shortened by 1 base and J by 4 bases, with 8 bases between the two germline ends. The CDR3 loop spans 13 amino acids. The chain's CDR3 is CAWSGQGNQPQHF. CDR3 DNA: TGTGCCTGGAGTGGGCAGGGTAATCAGCCCCAGCATTTT.

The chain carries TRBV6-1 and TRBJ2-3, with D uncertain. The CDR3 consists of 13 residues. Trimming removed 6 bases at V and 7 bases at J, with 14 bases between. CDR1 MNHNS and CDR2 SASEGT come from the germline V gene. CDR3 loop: CASRQSVAYTQYF. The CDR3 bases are TGTGCCAGCAGGCAATCAGTAGCATATACGCAGTATTTT.

The CDR3 region has the DNA TGTGCCAGTAGATTCAGGAGCACCGGGGAGCTGTTTTTT. This codes for CASRFRSTGELFF. The chain couples TRBV19 to TRBJ2-2; the D is unclear. The germline V gene has CDR1 LNHDA and CDR2 SQIVND (reference sequence). The ends were cut back, 6 bases at V and 4 bases at J, with 9 bases in the middle. The CDR3 runs to 13 residues.

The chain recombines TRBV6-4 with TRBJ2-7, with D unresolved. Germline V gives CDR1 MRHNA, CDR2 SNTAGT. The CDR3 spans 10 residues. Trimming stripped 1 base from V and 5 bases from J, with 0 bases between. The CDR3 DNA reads TGTGCCAGCAGTGACTACGAGCAGTACTTC. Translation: CASSDYEQYF.

The CDR3 DNA follows: TGTGCCAGCAGCTTAGCCGGCAAGGGGTGGGAGGTTGAGCAGTTCTTC. Translated: CASSLAGKGWEVEQFF. V is TRBV7-9 and J is TRBJ2-1, with a weak D call TRBD2 (6 bases). The germline CDR1 and CDR2 sequences are SEHNR and FQNEAQ (reference sequence). CDR3 length: 16 amino acids. Deletions cut 0 bases from V and 9 bases from J, with 18 bases between.

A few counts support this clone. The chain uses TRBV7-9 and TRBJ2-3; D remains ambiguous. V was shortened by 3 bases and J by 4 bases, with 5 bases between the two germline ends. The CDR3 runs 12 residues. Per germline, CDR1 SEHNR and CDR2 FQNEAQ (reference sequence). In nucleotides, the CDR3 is TGTGCCAGCAGCTTTCTGGCAGATACGCAGTATTTT. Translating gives CASSFLADTQYF.